The entry that follows covers one T cell receptor (beta chain) sequence. This clonotype has only a few counts. The specificity of this receptor is unknown. Base qualities are not at hand, and no much larger clone is one base apart. The label giving this sample's time point can be read as: around 42 days after influenza vaccine administration. The protocol used for the library was RT-PCR. The sample was run on an Illumina HiSeq 2500. TCRdb reprocessing: public reads trimmed at Q25 with fastp, clones called with MiXCR, in-frame beta chains kept. For every CDR3 protein sequence, its rows merge into one entry that carries the most common genes and DNA. The sample contains about 480,000 distinct CDR3 sequences, roughly 13% of them found a single time. The ten largest make up about an eighth of the sample. This specimen comes from a study of response to subunit inactivated influenza vaccine (dated by TCRdb to 2017 to 2018). General notes on the study: The study used deep quantitative T cell receptor repertoire profiling to track responses to a trivalent subunit inactivated influenza vaccine. Study-wide conclusions, independent of this receptor: According to the authors, only a limited number of new T cells may be recruited by each seasonal influenza vaccination.

Between the V and J ends, shortened by 6 bases and 2 bases respectively, the junction contains 16 bases. Counted from cysteine to phenylalanine, this CDR3 has 14 amino acids. Solely the CDR3 DNA is kept, with 42 bases framed from the first base. The CDR1 and CDR2 encoded by the germline V gene (reference sequence) are DFQATT and SNEGSKA. This sequence was found in a man aged 50-60 years who received an inactivated influenza vaccine. Donor details come from another sample of the same person, matched by shared clones. In this chain, TRBV20-1 is recombined with TRBJ2-5; TRBD2 is perhaps the D gene, given 6 matching bases. Sample: PBMCs from blood, taken roughly 46 days after vaccination. The encoded CDR3 is CSAYDIAEQETQYF. The nucleotide sequence is given as TGCAGTGCGTATGATATAGCGGAACAAGAGACCCAGTACTTC.